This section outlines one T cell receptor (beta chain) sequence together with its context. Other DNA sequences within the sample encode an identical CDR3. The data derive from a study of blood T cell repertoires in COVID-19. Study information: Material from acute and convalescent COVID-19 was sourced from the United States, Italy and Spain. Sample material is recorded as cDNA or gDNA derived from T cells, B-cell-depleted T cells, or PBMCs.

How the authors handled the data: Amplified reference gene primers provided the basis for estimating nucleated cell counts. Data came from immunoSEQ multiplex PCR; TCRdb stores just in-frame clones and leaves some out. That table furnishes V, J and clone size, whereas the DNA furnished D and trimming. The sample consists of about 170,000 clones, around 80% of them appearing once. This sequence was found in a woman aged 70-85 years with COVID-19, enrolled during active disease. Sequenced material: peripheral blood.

Written as DNA, the CDR3 is TGTGCCAGCAGCCCACAGGGGAACTATGGCTACACCTTC. Residues: CASSPQGNYGYTF. This chain connects TRBV2 to TRBJ1-2; 7 bases fit TRBD1. From germline, CDR1 is SNHLY and CDR2 FYNNEI. The CDR3 spans 13 residues. The V segment lost 6 bases and the J segment 2 bases; nucleotides outside the gene matches: 3. Full variable domain (outside the CDR3, taken from reference TRBV2 and TRBJ1-2): EPEVTQTPSHQVTQMGQEVILRCVPISNHLYFYWYRQILGQKVEFLVSFYNNEISEKSEIFDDQFSVERPDGSNFTLKIRSTKLEDSAMYFCASSPQGNYGYTFGSGTRLTVV.